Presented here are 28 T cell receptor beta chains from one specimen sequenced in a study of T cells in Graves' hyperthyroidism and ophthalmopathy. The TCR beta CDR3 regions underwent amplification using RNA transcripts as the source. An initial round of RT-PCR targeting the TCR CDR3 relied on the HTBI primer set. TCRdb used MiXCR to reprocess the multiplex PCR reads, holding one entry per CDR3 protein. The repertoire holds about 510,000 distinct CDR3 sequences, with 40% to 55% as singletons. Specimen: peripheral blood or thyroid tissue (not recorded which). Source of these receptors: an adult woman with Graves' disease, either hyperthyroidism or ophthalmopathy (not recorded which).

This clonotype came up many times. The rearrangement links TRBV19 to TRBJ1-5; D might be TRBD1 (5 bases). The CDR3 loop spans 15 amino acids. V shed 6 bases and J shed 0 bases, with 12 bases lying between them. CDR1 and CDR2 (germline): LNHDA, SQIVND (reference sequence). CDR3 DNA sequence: TGTGCCAGTAGCCCGACGGGGCATAGCAATCAGCCCCAGCATTTT. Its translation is CASSPTGHSNQPQHF.

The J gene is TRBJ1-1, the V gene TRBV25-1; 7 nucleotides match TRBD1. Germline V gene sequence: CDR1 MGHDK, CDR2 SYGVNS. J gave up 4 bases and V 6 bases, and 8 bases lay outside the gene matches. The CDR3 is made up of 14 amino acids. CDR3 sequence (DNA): TGTGCCAGCAGCAAGACAGGGTTGGCCACTGAAGCTTTCTTT. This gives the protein CASSKTGLATEAFF.

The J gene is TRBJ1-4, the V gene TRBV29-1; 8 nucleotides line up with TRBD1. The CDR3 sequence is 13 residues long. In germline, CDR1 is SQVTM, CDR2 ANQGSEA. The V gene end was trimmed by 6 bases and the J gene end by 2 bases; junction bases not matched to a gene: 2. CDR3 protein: CSVRDRTNEKLFF. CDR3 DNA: TGCAGCGTGAGGGACAGGACTAATGAAAAACTGTTTTTT. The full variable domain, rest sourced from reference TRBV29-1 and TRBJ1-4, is SAVISQKPSRDICQRGTSLTIQCQVDSQVTMMFWYRQQPGQSLTLIATANQGSEATYESGFVIDKFPISRPNLTFSTLTVSNMSPEDSSIYLCSVRDRTNEKLFFGSGTQLSVL.

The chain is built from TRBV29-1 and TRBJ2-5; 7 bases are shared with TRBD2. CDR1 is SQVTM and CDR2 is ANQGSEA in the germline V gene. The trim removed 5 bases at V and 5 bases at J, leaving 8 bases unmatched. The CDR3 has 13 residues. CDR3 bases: TGCAGCGTTCGGGGCGGGAGACGCGAGACCCAGTACTTC. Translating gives CSVRGGRRETQYF.

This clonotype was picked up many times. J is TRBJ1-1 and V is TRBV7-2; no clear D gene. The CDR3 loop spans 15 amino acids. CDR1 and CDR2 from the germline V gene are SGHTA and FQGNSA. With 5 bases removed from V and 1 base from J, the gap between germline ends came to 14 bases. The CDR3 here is CASSPHRIPNTEAFF. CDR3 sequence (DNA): TGTGCCAGCAGCCCCCATAGGATCCCGAACACTGAAGCTTTCTTT.

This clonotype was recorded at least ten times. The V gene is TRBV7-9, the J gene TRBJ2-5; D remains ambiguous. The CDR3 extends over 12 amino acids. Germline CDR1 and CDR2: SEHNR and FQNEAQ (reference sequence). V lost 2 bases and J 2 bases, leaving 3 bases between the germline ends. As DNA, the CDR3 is TGTGCCAGCAGCTTACGTCAAGAGACCCAGTACTTC. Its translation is CASSLRQETQYF.

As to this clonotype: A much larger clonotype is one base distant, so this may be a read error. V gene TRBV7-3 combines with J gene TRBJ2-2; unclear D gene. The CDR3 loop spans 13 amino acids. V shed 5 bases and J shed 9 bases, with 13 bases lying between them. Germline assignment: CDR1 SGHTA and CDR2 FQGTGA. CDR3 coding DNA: TGTGCCAGCAGCCGGGTTACGGGCAGGGAGCTGTTTTTT. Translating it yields CASSRVTGRELFF.

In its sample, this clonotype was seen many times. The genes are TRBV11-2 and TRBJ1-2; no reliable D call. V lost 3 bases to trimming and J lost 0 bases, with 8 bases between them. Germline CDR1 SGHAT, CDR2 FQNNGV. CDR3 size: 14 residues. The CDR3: CASSFVLANYGYTF. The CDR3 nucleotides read TGTGCCAGCAGCTTCGTCTTAGCTAACTATGGCTACACCTTC.

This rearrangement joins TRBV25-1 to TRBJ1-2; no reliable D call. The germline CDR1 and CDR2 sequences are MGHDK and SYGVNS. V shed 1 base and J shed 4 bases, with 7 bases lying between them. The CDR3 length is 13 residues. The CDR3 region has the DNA TGTGCCAGCAGTGAATCAGTACTCTATGGCTACACCTTC. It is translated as CASSESVLYGYTF.

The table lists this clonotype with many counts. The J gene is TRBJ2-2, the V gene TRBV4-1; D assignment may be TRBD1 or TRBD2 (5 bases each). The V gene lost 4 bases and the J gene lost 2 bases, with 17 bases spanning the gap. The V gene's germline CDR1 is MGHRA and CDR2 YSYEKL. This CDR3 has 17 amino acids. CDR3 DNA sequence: TGCGCCAGCAGCCTGGGACGGGCAGTCACAAACACCGGGGAGCTGTTTTTT. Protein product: CASSLGRAVTNTGELFF.

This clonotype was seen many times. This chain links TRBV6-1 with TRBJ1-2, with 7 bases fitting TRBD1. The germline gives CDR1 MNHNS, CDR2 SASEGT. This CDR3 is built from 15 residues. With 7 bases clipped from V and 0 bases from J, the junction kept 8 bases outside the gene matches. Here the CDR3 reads CASIEGAATNYGYTF. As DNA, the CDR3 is TGTGCCAGCATCGAGGGGGCAGCAACTAACTATGGCTACACCTTC.

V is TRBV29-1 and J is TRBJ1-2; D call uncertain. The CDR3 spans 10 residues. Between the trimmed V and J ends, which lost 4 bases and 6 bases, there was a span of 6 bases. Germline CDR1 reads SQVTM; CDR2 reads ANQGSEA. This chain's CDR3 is CSVGENGYTF. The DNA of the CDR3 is TGCAGCGTTGGTGAGAATGGCTACACCTTC.

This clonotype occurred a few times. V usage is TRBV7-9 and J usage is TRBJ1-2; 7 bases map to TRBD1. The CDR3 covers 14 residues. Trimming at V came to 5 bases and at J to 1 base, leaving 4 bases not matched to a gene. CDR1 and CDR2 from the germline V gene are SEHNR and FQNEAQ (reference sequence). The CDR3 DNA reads TGTGCCAGCAGCCCACAGGGGATTAACTATGGCTACACCTTC. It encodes CASSPQGINYGYTF.

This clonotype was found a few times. The DNA for the CDR3 is TGCGCCACCTTGGACCAGGGGTCCTATAATTCACCCCTCCACTTT. Amino acid sequence: CATLDQGSYNSPLHF. V is TRBV10-2 and J is TRBJ1-6; a possible D gene is TRBD1 (6 bases). The CDR3 spans 15 residues. The V gene's germline CDR1 is WSHSY and CDR2 SAAADI. V was clipped by 10 bases and J by 1 base, with 14 bases between them.

Written as DNA, the CDR3 is TGTGCCAGCAGTGGAACAGGGCTTTTCGTTTACGAGCAGTACTTC. The encoded protein is CASSGTGLFVYEQYF. This chain links TRBV2 with TRBJ2-7; a possible D gene is TRBD1 (6 bases). The CDR3 is made up of 15 amino acids. Germline values: CDR1 SNHLY, CDR2 FYNNEI. Trimming stripped 4 bases from V and 4 bases from J, with 17 bases between.

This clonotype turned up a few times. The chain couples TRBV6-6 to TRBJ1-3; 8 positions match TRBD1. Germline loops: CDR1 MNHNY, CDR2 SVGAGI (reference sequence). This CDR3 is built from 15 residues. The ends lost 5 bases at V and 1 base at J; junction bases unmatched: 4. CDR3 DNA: TGTGCCAGCAGTCAACGACAGGGGTCTGGAAACACCATATATTTT. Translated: CASSQRQGSGNTIYF.

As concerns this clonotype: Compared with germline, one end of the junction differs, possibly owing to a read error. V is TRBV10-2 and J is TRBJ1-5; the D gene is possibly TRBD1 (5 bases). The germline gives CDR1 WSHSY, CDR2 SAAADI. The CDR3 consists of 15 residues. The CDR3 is CASSASGFSNQPQHF. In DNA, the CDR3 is TGTGCCAGCAGTGCATCAGGGTTTAGCAATCAGCCCCAGCATTTT.

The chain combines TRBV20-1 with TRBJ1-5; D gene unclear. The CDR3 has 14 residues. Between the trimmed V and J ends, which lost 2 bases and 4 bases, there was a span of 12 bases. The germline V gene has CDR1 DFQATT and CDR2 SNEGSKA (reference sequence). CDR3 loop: CSARSGSYNQPQHF. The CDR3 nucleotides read TGCAGTGCTAGAAGCGGGAGCTATAATCAGCCCCAGCATTTT.

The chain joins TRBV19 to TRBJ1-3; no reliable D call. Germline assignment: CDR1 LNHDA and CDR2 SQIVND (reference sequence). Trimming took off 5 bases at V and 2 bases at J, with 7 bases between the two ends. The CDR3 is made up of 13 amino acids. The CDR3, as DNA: TGTGCCAGTAGTCGCGGGACTGGAAACACCATATATTTT. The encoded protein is CASSRGTGNTIYF.

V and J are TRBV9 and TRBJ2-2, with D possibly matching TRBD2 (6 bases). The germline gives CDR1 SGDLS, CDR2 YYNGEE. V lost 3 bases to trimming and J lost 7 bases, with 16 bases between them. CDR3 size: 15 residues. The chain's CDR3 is CASSESASAFGELFF. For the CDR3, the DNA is TGTGCCAGCAGCGAGTCGGCTAGCGCTTTCGGGGAGCTGTTTTTT.

CDR3 loop: CASSSLPGQGGNQPLHF. For the CDR3, the DNA is TGTGCCAGCAGCTCCCTACCGGGACAGGGTGGCAATCAGCCCCTCCACTTT. This chain connects TRBV7-9 to TRBJ1-6; TRBD1 matches at 9 bases. The CDR3 has 17 residues. The ends lost 4 bases at V and 13 bases at J; junction bases unmatched: 17. CDR1 and CDR2 from the germline V gene are SEHNR and FQNEAQ (reference sequence).

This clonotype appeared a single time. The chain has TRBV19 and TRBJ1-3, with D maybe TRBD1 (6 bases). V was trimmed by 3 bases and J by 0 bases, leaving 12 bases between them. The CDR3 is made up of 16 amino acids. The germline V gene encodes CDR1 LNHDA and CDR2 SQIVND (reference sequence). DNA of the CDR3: TGTGCCAGTAGTATCACGGGACACTTCTCTGGAAACACCATATATTTT. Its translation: CASSITGHFSGNTIYF.

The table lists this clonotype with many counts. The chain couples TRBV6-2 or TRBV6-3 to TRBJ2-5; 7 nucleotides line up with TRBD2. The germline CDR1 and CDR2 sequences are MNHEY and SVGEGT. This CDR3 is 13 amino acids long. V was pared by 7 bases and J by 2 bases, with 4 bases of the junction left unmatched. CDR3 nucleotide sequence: TGTGCCAGCATCCCAGCGGGACAAGAGACCCAGTACTTC. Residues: CASIPAGQETQYF.

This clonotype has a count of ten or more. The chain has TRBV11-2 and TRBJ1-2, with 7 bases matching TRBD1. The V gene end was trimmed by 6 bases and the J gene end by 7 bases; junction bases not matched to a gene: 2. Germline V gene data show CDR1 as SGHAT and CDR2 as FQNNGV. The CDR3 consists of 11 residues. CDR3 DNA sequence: TGTGCCAGCAGGACAGGGCCTGGCTACACCTTC. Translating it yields CASRTGPGYTF. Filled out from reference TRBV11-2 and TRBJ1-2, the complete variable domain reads EAGVAQSPRYKIIEKRQSVAFWCNPISGHATLYWYQQILGQGPKLLIQFQNNGVVDDSQLPKDRFSAERLKGVDSTLKIQPAKLEDSAVYLCASRTGPGYTFGSGTRLTVV.

The CDR3 here is CAITGNSGNTIYF. CDR3 sequence (DNA): TGTGCCATCACCGGGAACTCTGGAAACACCATATATTTT. V is TRBV10-3 and J is TRBJ1-3; D unclear. This CDR3 is 13 amino acids long. Trimming removed 7 bases from V and 0 bases from J, with 7 bases in between. CDR1 is ENHRY and CDR2 is SYGVKD in the germline V gene.

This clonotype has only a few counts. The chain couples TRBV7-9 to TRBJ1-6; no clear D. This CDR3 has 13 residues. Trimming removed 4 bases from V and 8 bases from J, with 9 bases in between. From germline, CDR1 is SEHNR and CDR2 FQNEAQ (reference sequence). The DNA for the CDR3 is TGTGCCAGCAGCTCTACTTACGATTCACCCCTCCACTTT. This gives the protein CASSSTYDSPLHF. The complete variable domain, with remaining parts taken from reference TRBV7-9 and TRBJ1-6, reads DTGVSQNPRHKITKRGQNVTFRCDPISEHNRLYWYRQTLGQGPEFLTYFQNEAQLEKSRLLSDRFSAERPKGSFSTLEIQRTEQGDSAMYLCASSSTYDSPLHFGNGTRLTVT.

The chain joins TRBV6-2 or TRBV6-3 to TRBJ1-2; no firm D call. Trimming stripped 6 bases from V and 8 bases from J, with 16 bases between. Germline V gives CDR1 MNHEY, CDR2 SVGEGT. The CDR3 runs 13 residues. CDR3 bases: TGTGCCAGCAGCCTCTCCCCCAGGACGGGCTACACCTTC. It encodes CASSLSPRTGYTF.

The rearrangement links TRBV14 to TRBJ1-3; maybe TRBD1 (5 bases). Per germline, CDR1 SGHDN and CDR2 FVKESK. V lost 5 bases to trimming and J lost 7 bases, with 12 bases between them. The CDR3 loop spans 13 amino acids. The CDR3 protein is CASSTRQRNTIYF. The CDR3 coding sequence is TGTGCCAGCAGCACCCGACAGAGGAACACCATATATTTT.